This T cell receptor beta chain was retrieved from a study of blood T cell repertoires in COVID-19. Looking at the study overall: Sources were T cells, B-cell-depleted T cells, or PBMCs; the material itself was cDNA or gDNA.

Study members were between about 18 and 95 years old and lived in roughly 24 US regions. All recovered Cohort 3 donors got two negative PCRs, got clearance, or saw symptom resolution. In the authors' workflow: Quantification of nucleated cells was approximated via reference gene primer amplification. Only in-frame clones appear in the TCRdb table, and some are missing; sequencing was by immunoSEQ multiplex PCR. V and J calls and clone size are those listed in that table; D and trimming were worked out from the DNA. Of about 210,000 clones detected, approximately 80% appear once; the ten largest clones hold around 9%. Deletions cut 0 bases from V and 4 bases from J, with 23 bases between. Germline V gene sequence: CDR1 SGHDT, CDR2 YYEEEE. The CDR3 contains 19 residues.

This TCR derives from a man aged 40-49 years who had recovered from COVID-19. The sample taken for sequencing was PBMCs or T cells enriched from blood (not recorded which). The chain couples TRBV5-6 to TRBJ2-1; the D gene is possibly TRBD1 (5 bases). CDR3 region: CASSLDLVQGIGLYNEQFF. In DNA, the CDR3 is TGTGCCAGCAGCTTGGATTTGGTCCAGGGTATTGGCCTATACAATGAGCAGTTCTTC.